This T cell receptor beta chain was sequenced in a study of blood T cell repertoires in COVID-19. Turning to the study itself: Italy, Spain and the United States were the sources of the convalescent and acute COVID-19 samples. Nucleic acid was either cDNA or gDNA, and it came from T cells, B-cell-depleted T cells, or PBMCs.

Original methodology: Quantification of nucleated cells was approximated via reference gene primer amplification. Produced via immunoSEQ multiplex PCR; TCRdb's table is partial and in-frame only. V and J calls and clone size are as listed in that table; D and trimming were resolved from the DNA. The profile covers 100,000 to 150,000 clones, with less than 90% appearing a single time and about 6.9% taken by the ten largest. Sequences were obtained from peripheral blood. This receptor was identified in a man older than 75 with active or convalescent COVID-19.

The DNA for the CDR3 is TGCGCCAGCAGCTGGGACTCCCGCAGGAGGCAAGCCTACGAGCAGTACTTC. Encoded protein: CASSWDSRRRQAYEQYF. The V call is TRBV5-1, the J call TRBJ2-7, with D maybe TRBD2 (6 bases). CDR1 SGHRS and CDR2 YFSETQ come from the germline V gene. This CDR3 contains 17 residues. Trimming removed 3 bases from V and 2 bases from J, with 21 bases in between.